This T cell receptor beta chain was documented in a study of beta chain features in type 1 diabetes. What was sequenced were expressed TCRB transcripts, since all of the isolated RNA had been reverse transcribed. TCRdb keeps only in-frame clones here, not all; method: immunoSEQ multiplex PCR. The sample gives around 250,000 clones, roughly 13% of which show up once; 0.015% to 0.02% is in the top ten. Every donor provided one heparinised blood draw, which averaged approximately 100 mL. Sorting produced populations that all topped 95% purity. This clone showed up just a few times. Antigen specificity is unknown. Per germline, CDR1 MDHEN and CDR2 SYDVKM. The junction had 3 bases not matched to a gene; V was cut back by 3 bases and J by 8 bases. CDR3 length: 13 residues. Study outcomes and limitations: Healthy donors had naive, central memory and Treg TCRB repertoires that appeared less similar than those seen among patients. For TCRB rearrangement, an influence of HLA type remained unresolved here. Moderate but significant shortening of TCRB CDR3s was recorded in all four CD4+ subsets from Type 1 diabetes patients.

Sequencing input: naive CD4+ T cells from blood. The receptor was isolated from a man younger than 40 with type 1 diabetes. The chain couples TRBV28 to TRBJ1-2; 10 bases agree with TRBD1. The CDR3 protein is CASSLGQGKGYTF. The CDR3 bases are TGTGCCAGCAGTTTGGGACAGGGGAAGGGCTACACCTTC.